Sequencing of this T cell receptor (beta chain) was carried out in a study of technical replicates of blood from several donors. Germline CDR1 and CDR2: SNHLY and FYNNEI. The CDR3 extends over 12 amino acids. Trimming took off 9 bases at V and 10 bases at J, with 16 bases between the two ends. Profiled with immunoSEQ multiplex PCR; TCRdb holds only in-frame clones, not every one. The sample yields 81,000 or so clones, around 96% seen once. This sequence was found in a human donor in good health. Input material: T cells isolated from PBMCs. This chain connects TRBV2 to TRBJ2-1; TRBD2 is a possible D gene (5 bases). This chain's CDR3 is CASSEGSLEQFF. For the CDR3, the DNA is TGTGCCAGTTCCGAGGGCTCCTTAGAGCAGTTCTTC.